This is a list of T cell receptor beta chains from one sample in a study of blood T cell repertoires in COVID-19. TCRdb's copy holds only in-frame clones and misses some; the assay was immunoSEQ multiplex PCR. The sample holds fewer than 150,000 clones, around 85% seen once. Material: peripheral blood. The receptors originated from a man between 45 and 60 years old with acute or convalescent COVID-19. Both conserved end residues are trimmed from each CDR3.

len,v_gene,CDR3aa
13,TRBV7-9,ASLRASTSTDTQY
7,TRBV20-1,SLSYGYT
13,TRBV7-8,ASSSSGGNYNEQF
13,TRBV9,ASSARTGGTDTQY
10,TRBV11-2,ASSADGIEAF
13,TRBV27,ASSLSGAQWETQY
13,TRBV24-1,ATSDPGQTNSPLH
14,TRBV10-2,ASKSLRGTGESPLH
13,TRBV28,ASSFGGQGFVSYT
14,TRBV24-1,ATSDLWDRNTGELF
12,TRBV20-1,SASQGLDNSPLH
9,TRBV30,AWRAGGPQH
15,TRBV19,ASSTSPGAGGRAEQY
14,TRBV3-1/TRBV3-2,ASSQDSRRVTYEQY
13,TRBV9,ASSPRLGQDDTQY
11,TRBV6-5,ASRRTANTEAF
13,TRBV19,ASSISARNYYEQY
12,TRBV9,ASSVSPGDIEAF
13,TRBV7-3,ASTPVAGGTGELF
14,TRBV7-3,ASSPSGTGVTGELF
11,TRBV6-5,ASSRTGLYEQY
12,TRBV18,ASSPSTEDTEAF
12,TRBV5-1,ASTQDTQGGELF
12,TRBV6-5,ASSPGQLNTEAF
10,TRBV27,ASSPGTDTQY
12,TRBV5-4,ASSLISGEETQY
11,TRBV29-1,SVASGTPYGYT
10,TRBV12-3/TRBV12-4,ASSLRQGGLF
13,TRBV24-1,ATGPRGGGNQPQH
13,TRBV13,ASSPDGMHAYEQY
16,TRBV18,ASSVMPTRILTGQPQH
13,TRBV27,ASSSQTGTNYGYT
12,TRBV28,ASREGQLVDGYT
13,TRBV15,ATSRVPTGNQPQH
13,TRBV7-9,ASSFPISGNYEQY
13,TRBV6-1,ASSEGQGNTGELF
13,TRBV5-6,ASSLGGGSTDTQY
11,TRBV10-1,ASSDTANTEAF